The rows below give T cell receptor beta chains drawn from one sample of a study of human T cells and chemical hapten exposure. MiXCR, run by TCRdb on the RACE reads, gives a single entry per CDR3 protein. Here the sample spans over 70,000 distinct CDR3 sequences, about a tenth being singletons. Sequences were derived from whole blood, sampled in connection with sensitization to the hapten diphenylcyclopropenone (DPC). These receptor sequences come from a woman aged 30 to 39 with alopecia areata. Some clones in this sample may be carry-over from other donors' samples. Each CDR3 is given with its conserved first and last residue. The order of the fields is clone size, V gene, D gene, J gene, CDR3 protein, CDR3 DNA. D genes are given only for firm matches. Size is stated for part of the rows, as once, few or many counts, or as a class when the clone is expanded.

few	TRBV4-3	TRBD2	TRBJ2-7	CASSLGVAGDYYEQYF	TGCGCCAGCAGCCTAGGTGTAGCGGGAGACTACTACGAGCAGTACTTC
many	TRBV7-2	NA	TRBJ2-1	CASRDGFYNEQFF	TGTGCCAGCAGAGACGGGTTTTACAATGAGCAGTTCTTC
few	TRBV29-1	NA	TRBJ2-7	CSVEDSVPRGRLYEQYF	TGCAGCGTTGAAGATTCAGTCCCCCGGGGCAGACTCTACGAGCAGTACTTC
many	TRBV7-2	NA	TRBJ2-3	CASSRDNTDTQYF	TGTGCCAGCAGCCGGGACAACACAGATACGCAGTATTTT
many	TRBV5-1	NA	TRBJ1-1	CASSFQGSNTEAFF	TGCGCCAGCAGCTTCCAGGGCTCGAACACTGAAGCTTTCTTT
few	TRBV29-1	NA	TRBJ2-2	CSVAVGLAGELFF	TGCAGCGTTGCGGTAGGGCTGGCCGGGGAGCTGTTTTTT
few	TRBV20-1	TRBD2	TRBJ2-5	CSARRAGALLGTQYF	TGCAGTGCTAGAAGAGCGGGAGCCCTTCTGGGGACCCAGTACTTC
NA	TRBV28	TRBD1	TRBJ1-2	CASTGGTGYGYTF	TGTGCCTCCACCGGCGGGACAGGGTATGGCTACACCTTC
NA	TRBV11-1	NA	TRBJ2-3	CASADRKSTDTQYF	TGTGCCAGCGCGGACAGAAAAAGCACAGATACGCAGTATTTT
NA	TRBV5-5	NA	TRBJ2-3	CASSWWTDTQYF	TGTGCCAGCAGCTGGTGGACAGATACGCAGTATTTT
many	TRBV5-1	TRBD1	TRBJ2-3	CASHQGVPSTDTQYF	TGCGCCAGCCATCAGGGGGTTCCTAGCACAGATACGCAGTATTTT
many	TRBV6-2/TRBV6-3	TRBD2	TRBJ2-3	CASSHRSGRAWRDTQYF	TGTGCCAGCAGTCACAGATCCGGGAGGGCCTGGAGAGATACGCAGTATTTT
few	TRBV20-1	TRBD1	TRBJ1-5	CSAARTGQPQHF	TGCAGTGCCGCGAGGACAGGACAGCCCCAGCATTTT
NA	TRBV29-1	TRBD2	TRBJ2-1	CSVLAGIKQFF	TGCAGCGTACTAGCGGGAATTAAGCAGTTCTTC
once	TRBV7-2	TRBD2	TRBJ2-2	CASSPTSGATGELFF	TGTGCCAGCAGCCCTACTAGCGGGGCCACCGGGGAGCTGTTTTTT
many	TRBV3-1	TRBD2	TRBJ2-3	CASSQQGLAGTDTQYF	TGTGCCAGCAGCCAACAGGGACTAGCGGGCACAGATACGCAGTATTTT
few	TRBV12-3/TRBV12-4	TRBD2	TRBJ2-7	CASSFGTTYEQYF	TGTGCCAGCAGTTTCGGGACTACCTACGAGCAGTACTTC
many	TRBV2	TRBD1	TRBJ2-2	CAGGQGEAGELFF	TGTGCCGGGGGACAGGGTGAGGCCGGGGAGCTGTTTTTT
NA	TRBV10-3	NA	TRBJ1-6	CATAARGSDSPLHF	TGTGCCACCGCCGCACGGGGGTCGGATTCACCCCTCCACTTT
many	TRBV7-9	TRBD2	TRBJ2-3	CASSPRSGTSGSYTQYF	TGTGCCAGCAGCCCTAGGTCCGGGACTAGCGGGAGCTATACGCAGTATTTT
few	TRBV28	TRBD2	TRBJ2-1	CASSWSTGGRNEQFF	TGTGCCAGCAGTTGGTCGACGGGAGGGCGGAATGAGCAGTTCTTC
few	TRBV29-1	NA	TRBJ2-3	CSVALRESGWDTQYF	TGCAGCGTCGCCCTCCGGGAGTCGGGTTGGGATACGCAGTATTTT
many	TRBV5-4	TRBD1	TRBJ1-1	CASSLAGYRDSSLNTEAFF	TGTGCCAGCAGCTTGGCTGGGTATAGGGACAGCAGCTTGAACACTGAAGCTTTCTTT
NA	TRBV29-1	NA	TRBJ2-3	CSVEAPNTDTQYF	TGCAGCGTTGAAGCCCCCAACACAGATACGCAGTATTTT
NA	TRBV14	NA	TRBJ1-2	CASSQGRAYYGYTF	TGTGCCAGCAGCCAAGGGAGGGCGTACTATGGCTACACCTTC
NA	TRBV3-1	TRBD1	TRBJ1-1	CASSQENRGGTEAFF	TGTGCCAGCAGCCAAGAAAACAGGGGAGGTACTGAAGCTTTCTTT
NA	TRBV29-1	TRBD1	TRBJ1-2	CSVEAYQGAGDYTF	TGCAGCGTTGAAGCCTACCAGGGGGCGGGCGACTACACCTTC
NA	TRBV30	NA	TRBJ1-1	CAWTPPGDTEAFF	TGTGCCTGGACACCCCCGGGAGACACTGAAGCTTTCTTT
few	TRBV7-8	NA	TRBJ2-5	CASSPSTGLMRETQYF	TGTGCCAGCAGCCCCTCAACCGGGCTAATGCGCGAGACCCAGTACTTC
few	TRBV12-3/TRBV12-4	TRBD1	TRBJ1-2	CASNRGPAGYGYTF	TGTGCCAGCAATAGGGGGCCGGCCGGCTATGGCTACACCTTC
many	TRBV19	NA	TRBJ2-1	CASSHSPGHSPNEQFF	TGTGCCAGTAGTCACTCCCCGGGACATTCACCCAATGAGCAGTTCTTC
NA	TRBV11-2	NA	TRBJ2-6	CASSPTGLLYANVLTF	TGTGCCAGCAGCCCAACAGGCCTCCTCTACGCCAACGTCCTGACTTTC
many	TRBV12-3/TRBV12-4	TRBD2	TRBJ2-3	CASSSTSGGTDTQYF	TGTGCCAGCAGTTCGACTAGCGGGGGCACAGATACGCAGTATTTT
few	TRBV9	TRBD1	TRBJ2-1	CASSPGQGAIDEQFF	TGTGCCAGCAGCCCCGGACAGGGGGCTATCGATGAGCAGTTCTTC
many	TRBV4-1	NA	TRBJ1-4	CASSQENRENEKLFF	TGCGCCAGCAGCCAAGAGAACAGGGAGAATGAAAAACTGTTTTTT
many	TRBV6-1	TRBD2	TRBJ2-3	CASSETSGGARGTDTQYF	TGTGCCAGCAGTGAGACTAGCGGGGGGGCTAGGGGCACAGATACGCAGTATTTT
NA	TRBV29-1	NA	TRBJ2-6	CSVGQHSGANVLTF	TGCAGCGTTGGACAGCACTCTGGGGCCAACGTCCTGACTTTC
NA	TRBV6-4	NA	TRBJ2-1	CASSANKEGPGLDEQFF	TGTGCCAGCAGTGCAAACAAGGAGGGCCCAGGTTTGGATGAGCAGTTCTTC
many	TRBV18	NA	TRBJ1-6	CASSPSDRPNSPLHF	TGTGCCAGCTCACCTTCGGACAGACCAAATTCACCCCTCCACTTT
NA	TRBV11-2	TRBD2	TRBJ2-7	CASSTWTSGYEQYF	TGTGCCAGCAGCACCTGGACTAGCGGCTACGAGCAGTACTTC
many	TRBV10-2	NA	TRBJ1-5	CASTVGRASPQHF	TGCGCCAGCACGGTTGGGCGGGCGTCGCCCCAGCATTTT
many	TRBV28	NA	TRBJ2-3	CASRPLVARTDTQYF	TGTGCCAGCAGGCCCCTAGTGGCTAGAACAGATACGCAGTATTTT
NA	TRBV5-1	NA	TRBJ2-5	CASSLGGVSGQETQYF	TGCGCCAGCAGCTTGGGCGGGGTGTCTGGGCAAGAGACCCAGTACTTC
few	TRBV3-1	NA	TRBJ1-1	CASSQGVGALNTEAFF	TGTGCCAGCAGCCAAGGGGTCGGGGCCTTAAACACTGAAGCTTTCTTT
many	TRBV7-9	NA	TRBJ2-1	CASSFFNEQFF	TGTGCCAGCAGCTTCTTCAATGAGCAGTTCTTC
NA	TRBV6-6	TRBD1	TRBJ1-2	CASSPNLDRVNYGYTF	TGTGCCAGCAGTCCGAACTTGGACAGGGTTAACTATGGCTACACCTTC
NA	TRBV12-3/TRBV12-4	NA	TRBJ1-5	CASSSKNQPQHF	TGTGCCAGCAGTTCCAAGAATCAGCCCCAGCATTTT
NA	TRBV7-7	TRBD1	TRBJ1-1	CASSETGGTEAFF	TGTGCTAGCAGCGAGACAGGGGGCACTGAAGCTTTCTTT
few	TRBV20-1	NA	TRBJ2-1	CSATDEDEQFF	TGCAGTGCTACGGACGAGGATGAGCAGTTCTTC